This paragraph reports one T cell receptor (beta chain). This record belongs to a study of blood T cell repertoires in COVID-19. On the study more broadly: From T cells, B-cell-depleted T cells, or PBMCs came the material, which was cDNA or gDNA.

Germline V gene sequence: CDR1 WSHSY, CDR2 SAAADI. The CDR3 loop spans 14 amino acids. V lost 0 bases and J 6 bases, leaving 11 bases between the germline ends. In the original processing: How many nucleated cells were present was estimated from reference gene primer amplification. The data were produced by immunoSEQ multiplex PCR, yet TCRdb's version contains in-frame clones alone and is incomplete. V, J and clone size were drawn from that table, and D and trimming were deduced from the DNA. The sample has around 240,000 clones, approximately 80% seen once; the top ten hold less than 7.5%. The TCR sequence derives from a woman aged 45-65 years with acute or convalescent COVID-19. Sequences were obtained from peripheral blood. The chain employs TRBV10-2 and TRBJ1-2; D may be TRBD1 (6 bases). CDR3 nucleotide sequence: TGCGCCAGCAGTGAGTCGTCGGCAGGGGATGGCTACACCTTC. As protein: CASSESSAGDGYTF.